One T cell receptor (beta chain) is described in this entry. One entry per CDR3 protein, called by TCRdb with MiXCR from the 5' RACE reads. The data show around 340,000 distinct CDR3 sequences, approximately 16% seen once. The data were obtained in a study of T-cell memory formation after mild COVID-19. V was trimmed by 5 bases and J by 5 bases, leaving 13 bases between them. This CDR3 comprises 13 residues. CDR1 and CDR2 from the germline V gene are SEHNR and FQNEAQ (reference sequence). The source material was PBMCs or a T cell subset sorted from them (not recorded which). The V gene is TRBV7-9, the J gene TRBJ2-7, with a possible D match to TRBD1 (5 bases). This receptor was identified in a man younger than 35 who had mild COVID-19 (a few samples of this study predate the infection). Cell type and time point are not known. The CDR3 coding sequence is TGTGCCAGCAGCCCGCGCCAGGGAAACGAGCAGTACGTC. Its protein is CASSPRQGNEQYV.